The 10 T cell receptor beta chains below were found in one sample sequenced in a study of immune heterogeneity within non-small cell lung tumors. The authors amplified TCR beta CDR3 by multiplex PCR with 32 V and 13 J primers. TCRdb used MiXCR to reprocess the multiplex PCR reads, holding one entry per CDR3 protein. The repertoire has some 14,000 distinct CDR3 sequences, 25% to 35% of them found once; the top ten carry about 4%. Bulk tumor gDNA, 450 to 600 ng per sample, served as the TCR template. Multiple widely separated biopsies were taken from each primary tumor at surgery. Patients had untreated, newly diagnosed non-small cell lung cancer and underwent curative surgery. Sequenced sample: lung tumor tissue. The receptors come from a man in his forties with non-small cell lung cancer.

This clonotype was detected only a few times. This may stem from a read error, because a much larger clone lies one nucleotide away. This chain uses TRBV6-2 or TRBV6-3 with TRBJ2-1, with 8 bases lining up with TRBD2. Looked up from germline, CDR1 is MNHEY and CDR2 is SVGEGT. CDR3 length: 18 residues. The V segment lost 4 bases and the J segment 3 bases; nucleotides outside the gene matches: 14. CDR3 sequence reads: CASSSLRAAGVLYNEQFF. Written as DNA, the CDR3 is TGTGCCAGCAGTTCCCTCCGCGCAGCGGGAGTGCTCTACAATGAGCAGTTCTTC.

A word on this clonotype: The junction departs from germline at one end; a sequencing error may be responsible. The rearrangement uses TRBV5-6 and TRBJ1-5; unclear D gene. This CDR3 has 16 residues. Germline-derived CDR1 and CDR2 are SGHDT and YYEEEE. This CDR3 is CDSSLRLGNSNQPQHF. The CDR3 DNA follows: TGTGACAGCAGCTTGCGTCTTGGAAATAGCAATCAGCCCCAGCATTTT.

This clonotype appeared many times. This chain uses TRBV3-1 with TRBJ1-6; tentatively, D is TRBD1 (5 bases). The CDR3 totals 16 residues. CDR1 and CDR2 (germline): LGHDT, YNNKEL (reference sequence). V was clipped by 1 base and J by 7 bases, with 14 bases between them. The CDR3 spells CASSQAADPGNSPLHF. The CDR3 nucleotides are TGTGCCAGCAGCCAAGCGGCGGACCCAGGGAATTCACCCCTCCACTTT.

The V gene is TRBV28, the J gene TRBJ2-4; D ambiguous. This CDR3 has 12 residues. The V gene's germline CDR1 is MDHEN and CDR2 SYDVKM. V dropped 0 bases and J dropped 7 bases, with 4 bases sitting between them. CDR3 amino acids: CASSLWSNIQYF. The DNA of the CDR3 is TGTGCCAGCAGTTTATGGTCGAACATTCAGTACTTC.

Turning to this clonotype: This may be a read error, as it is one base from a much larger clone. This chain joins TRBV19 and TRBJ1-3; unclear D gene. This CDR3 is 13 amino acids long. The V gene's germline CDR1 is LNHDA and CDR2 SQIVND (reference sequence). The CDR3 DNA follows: TGTGCCAGTAGGCGCACCTCTGGAGACACCATATATTTT. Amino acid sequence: CASRRTSGDTIYF.

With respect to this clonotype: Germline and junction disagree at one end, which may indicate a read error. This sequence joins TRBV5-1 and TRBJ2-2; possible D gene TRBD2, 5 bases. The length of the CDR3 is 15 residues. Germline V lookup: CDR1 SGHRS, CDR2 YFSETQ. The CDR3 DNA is TGCGCCAGCAGCTTAAGCGTGTCGAACACCGGGAAGCTGTTTTTT. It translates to CASSLSVSNTGKLFF.

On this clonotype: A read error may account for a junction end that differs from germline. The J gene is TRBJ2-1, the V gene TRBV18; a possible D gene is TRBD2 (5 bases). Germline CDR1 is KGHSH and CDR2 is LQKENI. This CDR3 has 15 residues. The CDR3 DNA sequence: TGTGCCAGCTCACCTCCTAGCTTGGGCTACAATGAGGAGTTCTTC. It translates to CASSPPSLGYNEEFF.

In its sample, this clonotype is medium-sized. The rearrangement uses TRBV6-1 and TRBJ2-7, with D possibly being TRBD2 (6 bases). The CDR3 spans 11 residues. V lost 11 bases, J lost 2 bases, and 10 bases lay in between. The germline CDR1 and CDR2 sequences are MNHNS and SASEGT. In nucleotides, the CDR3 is TGTGCCTTAGCGGAAACCTACGAGCAGTACTTC. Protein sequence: CALAETYEQYF.

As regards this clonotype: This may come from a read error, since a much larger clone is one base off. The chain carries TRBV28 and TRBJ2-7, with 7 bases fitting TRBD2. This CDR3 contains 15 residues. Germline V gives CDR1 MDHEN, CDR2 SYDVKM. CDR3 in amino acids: CASNLLAPRFYEQYF. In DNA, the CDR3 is TGTGCCAGCAATTTACTAGCGCCACGATTCTACGAGCAGTACTTC.

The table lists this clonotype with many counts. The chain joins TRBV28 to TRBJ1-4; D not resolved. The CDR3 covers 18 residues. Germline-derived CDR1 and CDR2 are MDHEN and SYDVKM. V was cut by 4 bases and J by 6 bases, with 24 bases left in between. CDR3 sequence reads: CASSSTFTRRTDHEKLFF. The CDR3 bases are TGTGCCAGCAGTTCGACCTTTACCCGGCGGACGGACCATGAAAAACTGTTTTTT.